This T cell receptor (beta chain) is drawn from a study of blood T cell repertoires in COVID-19. Study information: The United States, Italy and Spain were the sources of the acute and convalescent COVID-19 samples.

Libraries were prepared by immunoSEQ multiplex PCR; TCRdb keeps only in-frame clonotypes and omits some of them. This table has 110,000 to 150,000 clones, 78% appearing once. CDR3 length: 13 amino acids. Germline-derived CDR1 and CDR2 are SQVTM and ANQGSEA. The germline V and J ends were trimmed by 7 bases and 4 bases, with 16 bases remaining between them. The J gene is TRBJ1-2, the V gene TRBV29-1; D may be TRBD1 (6 bases). Sequenced material: PBMCs or T cells enriched from blood (not recorded which). This clonotype was obtained from a woman aged 50 to 60 who had recovered from COVID-19. The CDR3 DNA sequence: TGCAGCGGGGGGGACAACGCAATCTATGGCTACACCTTC. Its translation: CSGGDNAIYGYTF. Full variable domain (remainder filled in from reference TRBV29-1 and TRBJ1-2): SAVISQKPSRDICQRGTSLTIQCQVDSQVTMMFWYRQQPGQSLTLIATANQGSEATYESGFVIDKFPISRPNLTFSTLTVSNMSPEDSSIYLCSGGDNAIYGYTFGSGTRLTVV.